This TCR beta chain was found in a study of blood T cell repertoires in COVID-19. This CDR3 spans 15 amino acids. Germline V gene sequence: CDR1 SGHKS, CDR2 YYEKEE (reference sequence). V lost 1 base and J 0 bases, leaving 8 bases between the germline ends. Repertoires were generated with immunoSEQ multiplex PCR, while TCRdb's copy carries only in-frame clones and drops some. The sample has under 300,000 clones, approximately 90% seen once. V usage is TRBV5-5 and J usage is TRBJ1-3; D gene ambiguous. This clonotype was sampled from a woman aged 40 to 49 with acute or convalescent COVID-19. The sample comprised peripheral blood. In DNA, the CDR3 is TGTGCCAGCAGCTTGAGAGGCAGCTCTGGAAACACCATATATTTT. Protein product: CASSLRGSSGNTIYF.